This T cell receptor (beta chain) derives from a study of blood T cell repertoires in COVID-19. Study information: From the United States, Italy and Spain came samples of acute and convalescent COVID-19.

Trimming pared 6 bases from V and 10 bases from J, leaving 17 bases between. The CDR3 is 13 amino acids. Germline V lookup: CDR1 SNHLY, CDR2 FYNNEI. Methods used by the authors: Estimation of nucleated cell counts was performed using reference gene primer amplification. The data were produced by immunoSEQ multiplex PCR, yet TCRdb's version contains in-frame clones alone and is incomplete. V, J and clone size are taken as reported in that table, and D and trimming were inferred from the DNA itself. The profile shows 200,000 to 300,000 clones, approximately 86% of them singletons. Seattle enrolled patients during active infection and tracked them longitudinally.

Sequencing was done on a sample of peripheral blood. The chain combines TRBV2 with TRBJ2-3; D remains unclear. The receptor's source is a woman in her sixties with COVID-19, enrolled during active disease. In nucleotides, the CDR3 is TGTGCCAGCAGACCCGGTGTTAGTCTAGCGCAGTATTTT. Translation gives CASRPGVSLAQYF.